Listed below are T cell receptor beta chains from one sample, sequenced in a study of T cells expressing NK-cell markers. TCRdb reprocessed the 5' RACE reads and reports one entry per CDR3 protein, with no DNA. This table lists about 260,000 distinct CDR3 sequences. Sequenced: blood T cells: a sorted CD56 or NKG2C T cell subset, CD4+ or CD8+ T cells, or bulk PBMC T cells (not recorded which). The receptors originated from a woman aged 18 to 75 in good health. Both conserved end residues are part of each CDR3.

CASSPGLLIPNEQFF | TRBJ2-1 | TRBV14
CSASSGSLNTEAFF | TRBJ1-1 | TRBV20-1
CAYTAGGPNEQFF | TRBJ2-1 | TRBV30
CASSLYTGSYGYTF | TRBJ1-2 | TRBV5-1
CATRDNRGNSYGYTF | TRBJ1-2 | TRBV15
CASSQDLVGEAFF | TRBJ1-1 | TRBV4-3
CASRGTSSYNEQFF | TRBJ2-1 | TRBV4-2
CSASDGQLNQPQHF | TRBJ1-5 | TRBV20-1
CASSRPSGSNEQFF | TRBJ2-1 | TRBV5-1
CSARGGSGRAGRDGQFF | TRBJ2-1 | TRBV20-1
CASSWGQGGYNSPLHF | TRBJ1-6 | TRBV7-6
CASSLATGAANEQFF | TRBJ2-1 | TRBV7-3
CASTLGTGRNTQYF | TRBJ2-3 | TRBV12-3/TRBV12-4
CSSSGGNTEAFF | TRBJ1-1 | TRBV20-1
CASSSSGTVQETQYF | TRBJ2-5 | TRBV7-2
CASREESSYNEQFF | TRBJ2-1 | TRBV10-2
CSVVLDSNQPQHF | TRBJ1-5 | TRBV29-1
CASSLTGIHEQFF | TRBJ2-1 | TRBV7-3
CASSLQPGTGELFF | TRBJ2-2 | TRBV7-2
CASSVAGRDEKLFF | TRBJ1-4 | TRBV3-1
CASSQVTGEGPSGNTIYF | TRBJ1-3 | TRBV4-3
CSASSQGAAGANVLTF | TRBJ2-6 | TRBV20-1
CASGGHHSYEQYF | TRBJ2-7 | TRBV14
CAIKGTGGDEQFF | TRBJ2-1 | TRBV10-3
CSATPDRDAFF | TRBJ1-1 | TRBV20-1
CSARDHGGALQPQHF | TRBJ1-5 | TRBV20-1
CASSLARDIYSPLHF | TRBJ1-6 | TRBV5-1
CAISEEVGEQFF | TRBJ2-1 | TRBV10-3
CASGRPDRVGGYTF | TRBJ1-2 | TRBV7-3
CASSNRGQSNQPQHF | TRBJ1-5 | TRBV7-8
CASSFSSGRLISADTQYF | TRBJ2-3 | TRBV4-1
CASSPETGLEQYF | TRBJ2-7 | TRBV28
CASSSRQGASGANVLTF | TRBJ2-6 | TRBV11-1
CASSLGGTGGQPQHF | TRBJ1-5 | TRBV7-2
CSAGTLLAASTDTQYF | TRBJ2-3 | TRBV20-1
CASRPQGEGNEQFF | TRBJ2-1 | TRBV5-1
CASSWDRETQYF | TRBJ2-5 | TRBV7-2
CATAVATNEKLFF | TRBJ1-4 | TRBV19
CASSLFGGDQPQHF | TRBJ1-5 | TRBV12-3/TRBV12-4
CASSRTGGNEQFF | TRBJ2-1 | TRBV7-7
CASSLLAGGLGEQFF | TRBJ2-1 | TRBV12-3/TRBV12-4
CAWMGQTLGGYTF | TRBJ1-2 | TRBV30
CATSAAGKEETQYF | TRBJ2-5 | TRBV24-1
CASSLGEVDTQYF | TRBJ2-3 | TRBV7-2
CASSSSGSDFYEQFF | TRBJ2-1 | TRBV12-3/TRBV12-4